Shown below are 12 T cell receptor beta chains from a single sample sequenced in a study of T cells in Graves' hyperthyroidism and ophthalmopathy. RNA transcripts provided the source from which TCR beta CDR3 regions were amplified. TCR CDR3 regions were first amplified by RT-PCR with HTBI primers. TCRdb called the multiplex PCR reads again in MiXCR, with one record for every CDR3 protein. The table records 450,000 to 650,000 distinct CDR3 sequences, under 20% of them present only once. Sequences were obtained from blood. All receptors derive from a woman aged 18-29 years with Graves' ophthalmopathy.

Note on this clonotype: This may stem from a read error, because a much larger clone lies one nucleotide away. The chain employs TRBV12-3 or TRBV12-4 and TRBJ1-4; TRBD1 might be the D (6 bases). Trimming removed 6 bases at V and 7 bases at J, with 21 bases between. The CDR3 sequence is 16 residues long. Written as DNA, the CDR3 is TGTGCCAGCAGCTTAACAGGGTGGAGAGTACGTGAAAAACTGTTTTTT. Amino acids: CASSLTGWRVREKLFF.

This clonotype was detected a few times. The V call is TRBV28, the J call TRBJ2-6; TRBD1 agrees at 8 bases. Germline CDR1 reads MDHEN; CDR2 reads SYDVKM. V lost 6 bases to trimming and J lost 1 base; unmatched junction nucleotides: 5. This CDR3 comprises 16 residues. Here the CDR3 DNA reads TGTGCCAGCAGGGACAGGGTAGGATCTGGGGCCAACGTCCTGACTTTC. Residues: CASRDRVGSGANVLTF.

CDR3 bases: TGTGCCAGCAGCTCCCTGAATCTAGCCAAAAACATTCAGTACTTC. This sequence encodes CASSSLNLAKNIQYF. This rearrangement joins TRBV5-5 to TRBJ2-4, with D unresolved. The CDR3 spans 15 residues. CDR1 is SGHKS and CDR2 is YYEKEE in the germline V gene (reference sequence). The ends were cut back, 3 bases at V and 0 bases at J, with 10 bases in the middle. Complete variable domain (other parts from reference TRBV5-5 and TRBJ2-4): DAGVTQSPTHLIKTRGQQVTLRCSPISGHKSVSWYQQVLGQGPQFIFQYYEKEERGRGNFPDRFSARQFPNYSSELNVNALLLGDSALYLCASSSLNLAKNIQYFGAGTRLSVL.

Regarding this clonotype: Being one base from a much bigger clone, this may be a read error. CDR3: CGATVSGMLNEQFF. CDR3 bases: TGCGGTGCTACGGTTAGCGGGATGTTGAATGAGCAGTTCTTC. The chain combines TRBV20-1 with TRBJ2-1, with 8 bases fitting TRBD2. The CDR3 is 14 residues long. From germline, CDR1 is DFQATT and CDR2 SNEGSKA (reference sequence).

This clonotype was recorded at least ten times. The rearrangement links TRBV20-1 to TRBJ1-6; the D gene is possibly TRBD1 (5 bases). V was clipped by 1 base and J by 6 bases, with 13 bases between them. The germline gives CDR1 DFQATT, CDR2 SNEGSKA (reference sequence). The CDR3 loop spans 15 amino acids. The CDR3 region has the DNA TGCAGTGCTAGAGGTACAGGCCTGTCTAATTCACCCCTCCACTTT. Translated: CSARGTGLSNSPLHF.

The gene calls are TRBV29-1 and TRBJ2-6; TRBD1 is a possible D gene (6 bases). CDR1 is SQVTM, CDR2 ANQGSEA, per germline. The CDR3 spans 15 residues. V lost 3 bases and J 4 bases, leaving 13 bases between the germline ends. CDR3 in DNA: TGCAGCGTTGAGAACAGGGTGAGAGGGGCCAACGTCCTGACTTTC. This encodes CSVENRVRGANVLTF.

This clonotype was seen ten or more times. The V and J genes are TRBV20-1 and TRBJ1-1, with TRBD1 as a possible D gene (5 bases). V was shortened by 5 bases and J by 2 bases, with 12 bases between the two germline ends. Germline CDR1 and CDR2: DFQATT and SNEGSKA (reference sequence). CDR3 length: 13 amino acids. Here the CDR3 reads CSAPIQVNTEAFF. In DNA form, the CDR3 reads TGCAGTGCTCCGATACAGGTTAACACTGAAGCTTTCTTT.

This clonotype came up many times. V usage is TRBV28 and J usage is TRBJ1-2; 7 nucleotides align to TRBD1. The CDR3 sequence is 14 residues long. V shed 5 bases, J shed 2 bases, and the junction held 5 bases outside the gene matches. In germline, CDR1 is MDHEN, CDR2 SYDVKM. CDR3 sequence reads: CASSTGRGNYGYTF. As DNA, the CDR3 is TGTGCCAGCAGTACCGGCAGGGGGAACTATGGCTACACCTTC.

The chain has TRBV20-1 and TRBJ2-7; 12 bases align to TRBD2. With V trimmed by 6 bases and J by 1 base, 10 bases remained unmatched. Germline V lookup: CDR1 DFQATT, CDR2 SNEGSKA (reference sequence). The CDR3 contains 16 residues. The CDR3 loop reads CSAPTSGSLRSYEQYF. CDR3 nucleotide sequence: TGCAGTGCACCGACTAGCGGGAGCTTGAGATCCTACGAGCAGTACTTC.

This clonotype occurred many times. This chain joins TRBV15 and TRBJ2-1; D unclear. V dropped 4 bases and J dropped 6 bases, with 19 bases sitting between them. This CDR3 comprises 16 residues. The germline gives CDR1 LNHNV, CDR2 YYDKDF (reference sequence). In nucleotides, the CDR3 is TGTGCCACCAGCAACCGACTGGGCCACCCGCCCAATGAGCAGTTCTTC. Translated, it gives CATSNRLGHPPNEQFF.

CDR3 nucleotides: TGCAGTGCTACTGACTACTCCCTCTCCTACAATGAGCAGTTCTTC. This codes for CSATDYSLSYNEQFF. The chain is built from TRBV20-1 and TRBJ2-1; D may be TRBD2 (5 bases). The CDR3 runs 15 residues. Germline V gives CDR1 DFQATT, CDR2 SNEGSKA (reference sequence). V was pared by 4 bases and J by 0 bases, with 13 bases between.

In its sample, this clonotype was seen many times. The chain is built from TRBV7-2 and TRBJ1-5; a possible D gene is TRBD1 (6 bases). V was cut by 5 bases and J by 2 bases, with 10 bases left in between. Germline CDR1 and CDR2: SGHTA and FQGNSA. The CDR3 runs 14 residues. CDR3 DNA: TGTGCCAGCAGCCCAAGACAGGGCAATCAGCCCCAGCATTTT. It is translated as CASSPRQGNQPQHF.